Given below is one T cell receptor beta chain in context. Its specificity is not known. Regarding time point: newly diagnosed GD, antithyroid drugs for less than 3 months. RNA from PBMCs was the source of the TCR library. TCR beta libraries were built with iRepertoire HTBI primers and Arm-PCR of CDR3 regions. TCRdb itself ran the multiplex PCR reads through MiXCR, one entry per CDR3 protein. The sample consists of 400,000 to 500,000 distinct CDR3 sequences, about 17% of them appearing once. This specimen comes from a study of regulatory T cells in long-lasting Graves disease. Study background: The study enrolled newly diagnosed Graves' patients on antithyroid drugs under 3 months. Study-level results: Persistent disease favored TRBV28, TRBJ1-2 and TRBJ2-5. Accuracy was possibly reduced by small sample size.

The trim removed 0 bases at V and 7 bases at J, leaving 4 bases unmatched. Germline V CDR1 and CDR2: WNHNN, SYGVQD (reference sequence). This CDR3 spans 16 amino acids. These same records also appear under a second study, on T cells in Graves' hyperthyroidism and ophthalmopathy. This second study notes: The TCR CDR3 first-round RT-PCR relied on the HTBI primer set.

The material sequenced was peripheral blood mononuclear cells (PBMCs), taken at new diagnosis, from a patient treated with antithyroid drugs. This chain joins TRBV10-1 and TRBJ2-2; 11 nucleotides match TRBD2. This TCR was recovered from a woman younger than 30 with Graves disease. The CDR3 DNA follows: TGCGCCAGCAGTGAGTCACTAGCGGGAGTAGGCGGGGAGCTGTTTTTT. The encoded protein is CASSESLAGVGGELFF.